One T cell receptor (beta chain) is described in this entry. This sample was taken from a study of Tregs in tolerant kidney transplant recipients. Looked up from germline, CDR1 is KGHSH and CDR2 is LQKENI. Trimming took 6 bases from V and 3 from J; bases not matched to a gene: 11. The CDR3 loop spans 15 amino acids. The table came from immunoSEQ multiplex PCR; TCRdb's copy has only in-frame clones and leaves some out. The table shows approximately 99,000 clones, with roughly 89% occurring only once. The specimen was CD4+ T cells from blood, collected before the transplant. The TCR sequence derives from a human donor who received a combined kidney and bone marrow transplant. The chain links TRBV18 to TRBJ2-7; 7 bases line up with TRBD1. The CDR3 reads CASSPDRPLHYEQYF. CDR3 in DNA: TGTGCCAGCTCTCCGGACAGGCCACTTCACTACGAGCAGTACTTC.